The source of this TCR beta chain is a study of T cell changes during pregnancy in multiple sclerosis. Clones were read by immunoSEQ multiplex PCR, and TCRdb kept only the in-frame ones, dropping some. Of 85,000 to 100,000 clones listed, about 92% are singletons. This CDR3 contains 15 residues. Germline V gives CDR1 GTSNPN, CDR2 SVGIG (reference sequence). V gave up 5 bases and J gave up 2 bases; unmatched junction bases: 6. This specimen consisted of peripheral blood, obtained after pregnancy. The TCR was taken from a female donor with multiple sclerosis, enrolled in a pregnancy study. The chain links TRBV30 to TRBJ2-3; 11 nucleotides line up with TRBD2. CDR3 sequence reads: CAWDLAGGHTDTQYF. CDR3 nucleotide sequence: TGTGCCTGGGATCTAGCGGGGGGCCACACAGATACGCAGTATTTT.